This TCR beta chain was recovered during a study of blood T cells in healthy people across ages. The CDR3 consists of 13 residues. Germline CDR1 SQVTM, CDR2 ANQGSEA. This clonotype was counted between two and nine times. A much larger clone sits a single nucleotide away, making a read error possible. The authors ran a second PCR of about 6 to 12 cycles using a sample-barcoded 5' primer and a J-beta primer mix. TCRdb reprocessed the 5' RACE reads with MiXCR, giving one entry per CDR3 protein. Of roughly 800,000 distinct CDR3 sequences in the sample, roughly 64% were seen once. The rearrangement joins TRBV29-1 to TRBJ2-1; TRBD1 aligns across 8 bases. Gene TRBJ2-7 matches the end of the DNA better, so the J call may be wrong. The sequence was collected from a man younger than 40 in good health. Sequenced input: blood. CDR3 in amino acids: CSVGQGAFNEQYF. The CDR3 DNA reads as TGCAGCGTTGGGCAGGGGGCCTTCAATGAGCAGTACTTC.